The rows below give T cell receptor beta chains drawn from one sample of a study of cytomegalovirus exposure and HLA in healthy donors. Generated by immunoSEQ multiplex PCR, the TCRdb table keeps only in-frame clones and is missing some. The repertoire has some 140,000 clones, about 61% of them found once; the top ten carry 2% to 2.5%. The sequencing sample was made of PBMCs. The source of these receptors is a woman aged 40 to 50 in good health and CMV-seronegative. The CDR3 runs from the conserved cysteine through the conserved F or W. D genes are given only for firm matches. Clone size appears in some rows only: once, few, many, or a class for an expanded clone.

D gene,clone size,J gene,V gene,CDR3 length,CDR3 DNA,CDR3 protein
-,-,TRBJ1-1,TRBV2,14,TGTGCCAGCAGTGAAACCGAGATGAACACTGAAGCTTTCTTT,CASSETEMNTEAFF
TRBD1,-,TRBJ1-5,TRBV4-2,16,TGTGCCAGCAGCGTACGACAGGGTGTTAGCAATCAGCCCCAGCATTTT,CASSVRQGVSNQPQHF
-,few,TRBJ1-5,TRBV28,12,TGTGCCAGCAGCCCCTCGACAGGGCCCCAGCATTTT,CASSPSTGPQHF
TRBD1,-,TRBJ2-1,TRBV5-1,13,TGCGCCAGCAGAAAGACAGGGGGAAATGAGCAGTTCTTC,CASRKTGGNEQFF
-,-,TRBJ2-5,TRBV9,15,TGTGCCAGCAGCCAGAGGGCTAGCCCGCCCGAGACCCAGTACTTC,CASSQRASPPETQYF
-,-,TRBJ2-5,TRBV19,14,TGTGCCAGTAGGAGCGGACCGCACCAAGAGACCCAGTACTTC,CASRSGPHQETQYF
-,-,TRBJ2-7,TRBV6-5,13,TGTGCCAGCAGTTACGACAGGACCTACGAGCAGTACTTC,CASSYDRTYEQYF
-,-,TRBJ1-1,TRBV10-2,13,TGCGCCAGCAGTGGCAGGGGGAACACTGAAGCTTTCTTT,CASSGRGNTEAFF
-,-,TRBJ2-2,TRBV19,15,TGTGCCAGTAGTATTAATCGGGGATCCACCGGGGAGCTGTTTTTT,CASSINRGSTGELFF
-,few,TRBJ1-6,TRBV11-2,17,TGTGCCAGCAGCTCTACGGCGGGGATTCGGAACGGTACGCCCCTCCACTTT,CASSSTAGIRNGTPLHF
TRBD1,-,TRBJ1-2,TRBV5-1,13,TGCGCCAGCAGCCCGGGGACAGGGCATGGCTACACCTTC,CASSPGTGHGYTF
TRBD1,-,TRBJ1-2,TRBV5-4,16,TGTGCCAGCAGCTCCGGGACAGGGGAGGCTAACTATGGCTACACCTTC,CASSSGTGEANYGYTF
-,-,TRBJ2-7,TRBV9,12,TGTGCCAGCAGCGTAGGAGGATACGAGCAGTACTTC,CASSVGGYEQYF
-,-,TRBJ2-5,TRBV19,14,TGTGCCAGTAGTAGTGGACAGCGACAAGAGACCCAGTACTTC,CASSSGQRQETQYF
TRBD1,-,TRBJ1-5,TRBV7-9,13,TGTGCCAGCAGCCTAACAGGGGATCAGCCCCAGCATTTT,CASSLTGDQPQHF
-,-,TRBJ1-2,TRBV7-9,14,TGTGCCAGCAGCTCCCGACAGGCACTCTATGGCTACACCTTC,CASSSRQALYGYTF
TRBD2,-,TRBJ2-1,TRBV11-2,15,TGTGCCAGCAGCTTTGGCGGGAGCTCCTACAATGAGCAGTTCTTC,CASSFGGSSYNEQFF